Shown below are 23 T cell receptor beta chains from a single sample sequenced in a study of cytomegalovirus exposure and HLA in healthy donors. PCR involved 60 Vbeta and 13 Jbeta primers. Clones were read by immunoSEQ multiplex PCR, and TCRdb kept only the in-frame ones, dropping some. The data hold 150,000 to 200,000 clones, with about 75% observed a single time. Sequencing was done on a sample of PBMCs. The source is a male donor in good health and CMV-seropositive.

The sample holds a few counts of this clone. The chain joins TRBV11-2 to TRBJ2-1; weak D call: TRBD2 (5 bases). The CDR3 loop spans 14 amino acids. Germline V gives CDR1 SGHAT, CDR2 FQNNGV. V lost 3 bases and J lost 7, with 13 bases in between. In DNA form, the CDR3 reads TGTGCCAGCAGCTTGGAGCGGTCGGGTAATGAGCAGTTCTTC. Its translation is CASSLERSGNEQFF.

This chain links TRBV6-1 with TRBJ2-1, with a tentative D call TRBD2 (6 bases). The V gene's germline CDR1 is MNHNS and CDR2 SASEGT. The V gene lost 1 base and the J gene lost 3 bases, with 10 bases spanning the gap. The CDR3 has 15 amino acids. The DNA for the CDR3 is TGTGCCAGCAGTGAAGGGGCGGGGATCTACAATGAGCAGTTCTTC. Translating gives CASSEGAGIYNEQFF.

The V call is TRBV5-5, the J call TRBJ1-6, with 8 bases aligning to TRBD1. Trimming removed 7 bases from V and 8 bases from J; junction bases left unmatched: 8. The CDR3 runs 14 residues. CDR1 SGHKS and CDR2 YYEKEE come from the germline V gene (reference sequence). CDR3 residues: CASGYTGGDSPLHF. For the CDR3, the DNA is TGTGCCAGCGGATACACAGGGGGGGATTCACCCCTCCACTTT.

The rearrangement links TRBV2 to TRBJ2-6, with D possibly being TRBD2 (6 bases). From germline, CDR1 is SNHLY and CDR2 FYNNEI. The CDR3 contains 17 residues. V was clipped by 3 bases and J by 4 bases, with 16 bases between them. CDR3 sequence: CASSERLVVSGANVLTF. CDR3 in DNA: TGTGCCAGCAGTGAGAGACTAGTGGTTTCCGGGGCCAACGTCCTGACTTTC. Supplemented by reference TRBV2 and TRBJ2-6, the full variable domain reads EPEVTQTPSHQVTQMGQEVILRCVPISNHLYFYWYRQILGQKVEFLVSFYNNEISEKSEIFDDQFSVERPDGSNFTLKIRSTKLEDSAMYFCASSERLVVSGANVLTFGAGSRLTVL.

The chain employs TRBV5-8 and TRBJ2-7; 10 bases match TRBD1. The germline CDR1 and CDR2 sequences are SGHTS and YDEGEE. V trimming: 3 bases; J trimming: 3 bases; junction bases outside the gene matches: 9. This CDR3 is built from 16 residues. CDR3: CASSSLRGQGIYEQYF. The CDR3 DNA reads TGTGCCAGCAGCTCCCTAAGGGGACAGGGGATCTACGAGCAGTACTTC.

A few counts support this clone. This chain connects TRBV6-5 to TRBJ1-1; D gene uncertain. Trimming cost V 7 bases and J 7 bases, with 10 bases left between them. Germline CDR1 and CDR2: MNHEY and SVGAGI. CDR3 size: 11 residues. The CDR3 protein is CASTREGEAFF. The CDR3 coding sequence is TGTGCCAGCACCCGGGAGGGTGAAGCTTTCTTT.

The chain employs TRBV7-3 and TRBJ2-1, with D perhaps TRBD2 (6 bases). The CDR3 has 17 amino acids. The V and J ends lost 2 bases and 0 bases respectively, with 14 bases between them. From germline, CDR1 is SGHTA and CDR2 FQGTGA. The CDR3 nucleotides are TGTGCCAGCAGCTTATCGGGACTCCCGAGCTCCTACAATGAGCAGTTCTTC. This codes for CASSLSGLPSSYNEQFF.

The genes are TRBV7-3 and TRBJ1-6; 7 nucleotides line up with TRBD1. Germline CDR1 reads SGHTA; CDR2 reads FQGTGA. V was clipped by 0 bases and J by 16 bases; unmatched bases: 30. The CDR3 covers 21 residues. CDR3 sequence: CASSLTRNYTTGAGLHFWLHF. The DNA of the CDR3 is TGTGCCAGCAGCTTAACGCGTAATTACACCACAGGGGCGGGACTCCACTTCTGGCTCCACTTT. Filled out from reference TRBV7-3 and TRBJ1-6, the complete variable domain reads GAGVSQTPSNKVTEKGKYVELRCDPISGHTALYWYRQSLGQGPEFLIYFQGTGAADDSGLPNDRFFAVRPEGSVSTLKIQRTERGDSAVYLCASSLTRNYTTGAGLHFWLHFGNGTRLTVT.

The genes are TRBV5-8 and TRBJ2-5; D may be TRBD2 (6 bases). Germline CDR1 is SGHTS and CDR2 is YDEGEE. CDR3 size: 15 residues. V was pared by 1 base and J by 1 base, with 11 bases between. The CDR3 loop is CASSLRGYRQETQYF. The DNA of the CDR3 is TGTGCCAGCAGCTTGCGGGGGTACCGCCAAGAGACCCAGTACTTC.

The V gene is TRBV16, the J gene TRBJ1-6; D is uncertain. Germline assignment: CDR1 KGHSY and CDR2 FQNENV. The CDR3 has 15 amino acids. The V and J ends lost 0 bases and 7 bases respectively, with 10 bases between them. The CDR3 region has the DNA TGTGCCAGCAGCCAATCTTCCCGAGGGAATTCACCCCTCCACTTT. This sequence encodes CASSQSSRGNSPLHF. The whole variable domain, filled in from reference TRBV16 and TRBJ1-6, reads GEEVAQTPKHLVRGEGQKAKLYCAPIKGHSYVFWYQQVLKNEFKFLISFQNENVFDETGMPKERFSAKCLPNSPCSLEIQATKLEDSAVYFCASSQSSRGNSPLHFGNGTRLTVT.

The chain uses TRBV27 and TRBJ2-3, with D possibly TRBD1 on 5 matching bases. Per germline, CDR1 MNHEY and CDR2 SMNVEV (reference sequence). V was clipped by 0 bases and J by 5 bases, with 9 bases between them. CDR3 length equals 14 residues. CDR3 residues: CASSLSAGKDTQYF. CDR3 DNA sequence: TGTGCCAGCAGTTTATCAGCAGGGAAAGATACGCAGTATTTT.

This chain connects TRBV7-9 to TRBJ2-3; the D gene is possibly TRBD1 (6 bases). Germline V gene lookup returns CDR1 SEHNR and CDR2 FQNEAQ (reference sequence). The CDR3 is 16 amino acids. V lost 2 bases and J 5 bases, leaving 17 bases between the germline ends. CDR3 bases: TGTGCCAGCAGCTTATCCCCGAACAGGGAGCAAGATACGCAGTATTTT. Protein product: CASSLSPNREQDTQYF.

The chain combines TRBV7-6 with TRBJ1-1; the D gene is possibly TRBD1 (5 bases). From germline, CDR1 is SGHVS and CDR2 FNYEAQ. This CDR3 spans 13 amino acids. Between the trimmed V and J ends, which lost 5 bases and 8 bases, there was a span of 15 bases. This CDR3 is CASSPGWSLEAFF. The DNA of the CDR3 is TGTGCCAGCAGCCCAGGGTGGAGTTTGGAAGCTTTCTTT.

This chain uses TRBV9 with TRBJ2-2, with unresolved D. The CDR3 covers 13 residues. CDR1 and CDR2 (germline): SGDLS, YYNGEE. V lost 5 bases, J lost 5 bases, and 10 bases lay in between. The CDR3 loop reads CASSRTRTGELFF. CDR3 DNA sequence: TGTGCCAGCAGTCGCACCCGGACCGGGGAGCTGTTTTTT.

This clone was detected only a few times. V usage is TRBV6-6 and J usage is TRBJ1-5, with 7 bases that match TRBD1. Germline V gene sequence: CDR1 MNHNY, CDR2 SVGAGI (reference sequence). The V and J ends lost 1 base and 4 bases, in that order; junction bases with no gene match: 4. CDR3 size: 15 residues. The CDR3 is CASSYLQGLNQPQHF. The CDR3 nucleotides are TGTGCCAGCAGTTACTTACAGGGGTTAAATCAGCCCCAGCATTTT.

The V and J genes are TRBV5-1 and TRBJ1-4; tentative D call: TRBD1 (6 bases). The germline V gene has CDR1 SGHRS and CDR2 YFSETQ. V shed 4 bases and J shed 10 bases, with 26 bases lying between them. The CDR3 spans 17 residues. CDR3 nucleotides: TGCGCCAGCAGCCGGGAGGCGGGGGGGGCGCAGAGAGGAAAACTGTTTTTT. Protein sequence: CASSREAGGAQRGKLFF.

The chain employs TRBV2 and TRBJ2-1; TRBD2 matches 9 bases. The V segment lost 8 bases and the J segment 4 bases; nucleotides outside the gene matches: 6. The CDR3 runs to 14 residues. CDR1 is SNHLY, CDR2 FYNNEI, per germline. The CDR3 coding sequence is TGTGCCAGCCGAGCGGGGGGCCGATACAATGAGCAGTTCTTC. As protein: CASRAGGRYNEQFF.

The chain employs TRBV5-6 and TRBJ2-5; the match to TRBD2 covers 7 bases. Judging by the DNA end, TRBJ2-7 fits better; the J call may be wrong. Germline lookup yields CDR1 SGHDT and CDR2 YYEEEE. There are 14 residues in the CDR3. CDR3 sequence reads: CASSLGGGDYEQYF. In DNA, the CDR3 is TGTGCCAGCAGCTTGGGGGGGGGAGACTACGAGCAGTACTTC.

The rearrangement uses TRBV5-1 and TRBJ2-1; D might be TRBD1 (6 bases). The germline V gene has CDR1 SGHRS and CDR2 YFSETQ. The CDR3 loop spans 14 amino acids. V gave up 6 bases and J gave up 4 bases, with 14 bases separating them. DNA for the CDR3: TGCGCCAGCACCCGTCAGCAGGGGTACAATGAGCAGTTCTTC. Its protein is CASTRQQGYNEQFF.

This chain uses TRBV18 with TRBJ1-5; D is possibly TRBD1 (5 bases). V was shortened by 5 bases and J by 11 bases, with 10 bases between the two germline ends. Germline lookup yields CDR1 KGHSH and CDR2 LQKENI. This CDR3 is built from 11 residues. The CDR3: CASSDLTAQHF. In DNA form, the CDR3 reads TGTGCCAGCTCAGACCTGACAGCCCAGCATTTT.

The CDR3 DNA reads as TGTGCCACCAGCAGAGCAGACAGTACCCGAAACATTCAGTACTTC. Encoded protein: CATSRADSTRNIQYF. The rearrangement joins TRBV15 to TRBJ2-4, with D possibly TRBD1 on 5 matching bases. The CDR3 spans 15 residues. CDR1 and CDR2 from the germline V gene are LNHNV and YYDKDF (reference sequence). The germline V and J ends were trimmed by 1 base and 6 bases, with 13 bases remaining between them. The full variable domain, completed using reference TRBV15 and TRBJ2-4, is DAMVIQNPRYQVTQFGKPVTLSCSQTLNHNVMYWYQQKSSQAPKLLFHYYDKDFNNEADTPDNFQSRRPNTSFCFLDIRSPGLGDTAMYLCATSRADSTRNIQYFGAGTRLSVL.

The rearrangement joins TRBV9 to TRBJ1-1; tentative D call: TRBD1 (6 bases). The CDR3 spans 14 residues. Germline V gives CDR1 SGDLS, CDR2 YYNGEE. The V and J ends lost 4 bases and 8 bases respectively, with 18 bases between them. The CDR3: CASSPTGGLTEAFF. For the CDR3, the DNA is TGTGCCAGCAGCCCAACCGGGGGGCTGACCGAAGCTTTCTTT.

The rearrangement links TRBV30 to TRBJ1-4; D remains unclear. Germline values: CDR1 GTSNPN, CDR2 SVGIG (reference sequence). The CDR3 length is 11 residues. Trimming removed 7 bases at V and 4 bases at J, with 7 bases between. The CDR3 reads CAFTVNEKLFF. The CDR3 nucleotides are TGTGCCTTTACAGTTAATGAAAAACTGTTTTTT.